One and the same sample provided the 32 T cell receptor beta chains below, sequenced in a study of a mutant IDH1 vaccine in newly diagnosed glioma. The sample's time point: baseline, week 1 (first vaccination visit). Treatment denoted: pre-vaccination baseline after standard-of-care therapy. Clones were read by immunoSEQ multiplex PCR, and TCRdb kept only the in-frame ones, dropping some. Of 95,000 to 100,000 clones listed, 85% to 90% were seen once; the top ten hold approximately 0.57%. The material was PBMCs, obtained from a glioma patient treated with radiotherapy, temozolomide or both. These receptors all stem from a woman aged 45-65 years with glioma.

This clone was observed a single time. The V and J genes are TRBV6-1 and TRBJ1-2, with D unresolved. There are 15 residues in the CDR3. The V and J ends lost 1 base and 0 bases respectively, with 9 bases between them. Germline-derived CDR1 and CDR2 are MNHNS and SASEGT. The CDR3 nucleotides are TGTGCCAGCAGTGAAGGTTACAGTCCTAACTATGGCTACACCTTC. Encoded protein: CASSEGYSPNYGYTF.

The CDR3 protein is CASSYSEGGDGYTF. In DNA form, the CDR3 reads TGTGCCAGCAGTTACTCGGAGGGGGGTGATGGCTACACCTTC. The chain links TRBV6-5 to TRBJ1-2; perhaps TRBD1 as D (6 bases). Germline loops: CDR1 MNHEY, CDR2 SVGAGI. The V gene lost 0 bases and the J gene lost 6 bases, with 11 bases spanning the gap. The CDR3 runs 14 residues.

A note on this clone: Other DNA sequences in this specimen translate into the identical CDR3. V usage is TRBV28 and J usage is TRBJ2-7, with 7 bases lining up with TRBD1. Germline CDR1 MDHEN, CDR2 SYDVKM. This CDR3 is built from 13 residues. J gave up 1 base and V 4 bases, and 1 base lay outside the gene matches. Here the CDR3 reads CASSSGQSYEQYF. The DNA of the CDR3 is TGTGCCAGCAGTTCGGGACAGTCCTACGAGCAGTACTTC.

CDR3: CASSQDQGGGTSDEQYF. The CDR3 DNA sequence: TGTGCCAGCAGCCAAGATCAGGGGGGGGGTACGTCCGACGAGCAGTACTTC. The chain employs TRBV4-2 and TRBJ2-7; D could derive from TRBD1 or TRBD2 (7 bases each). The CDR3 loop spans 17 amino acids. Trimming stripped 0 bases from V and 5 bases from J, with 20 bases between. Germline V lookup: CDR1 LGHNA, CDR2 YNFKEQ.

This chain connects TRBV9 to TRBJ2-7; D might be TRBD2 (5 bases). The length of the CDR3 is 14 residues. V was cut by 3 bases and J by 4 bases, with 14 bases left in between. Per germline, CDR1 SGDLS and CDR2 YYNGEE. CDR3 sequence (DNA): TGTGCCAGCAGCGCGATGAGGGATCCTTACGAGCAGTACTTC. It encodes CASSAMRDPYEQYF.

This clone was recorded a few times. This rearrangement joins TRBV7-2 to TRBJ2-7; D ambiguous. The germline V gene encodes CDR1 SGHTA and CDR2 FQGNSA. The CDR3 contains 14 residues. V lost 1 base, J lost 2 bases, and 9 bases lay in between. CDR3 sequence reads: CASSLGAPPYEQYF. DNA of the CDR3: TGTGCCAGCAGCTTAGGGGCCCCCCCCTACGAGCAGTACTTC.

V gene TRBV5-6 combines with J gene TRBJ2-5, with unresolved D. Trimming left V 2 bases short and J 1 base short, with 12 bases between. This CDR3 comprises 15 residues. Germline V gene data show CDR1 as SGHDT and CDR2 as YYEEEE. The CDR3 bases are TGTGCCAGCAGCTTTGGGATGGGTTCCCAAGAGACCCAGTACTTC. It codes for CASSFGMGSQETQYF.

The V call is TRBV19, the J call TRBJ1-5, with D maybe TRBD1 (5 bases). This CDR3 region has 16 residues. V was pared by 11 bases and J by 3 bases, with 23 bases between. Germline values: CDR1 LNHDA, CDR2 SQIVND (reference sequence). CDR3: CAGSPGRQANNQPQHF. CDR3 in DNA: TGTGCCGGCTCCCCGGGACGCCAAGCCAACAATCAGCCCCAGCATTTT. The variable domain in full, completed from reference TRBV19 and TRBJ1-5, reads DGGITQSPKYLFRKEGQNVTLSCEQNLNHDAMYWYRQDPGQGLRLIYYSQIVNDFQKGDIAEGYSVSREKKESFPLTVTSAQKNPTAFYLCAGSPGRQANNQPQHFGDGTRLSIL.

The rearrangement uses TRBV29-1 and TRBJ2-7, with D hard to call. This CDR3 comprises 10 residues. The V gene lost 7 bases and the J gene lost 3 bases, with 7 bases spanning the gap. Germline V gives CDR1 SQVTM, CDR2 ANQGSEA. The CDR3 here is CSAGDYEQYF. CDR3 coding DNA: TGCAGCGCTGGGGACTACGAGCAGTACTTC.

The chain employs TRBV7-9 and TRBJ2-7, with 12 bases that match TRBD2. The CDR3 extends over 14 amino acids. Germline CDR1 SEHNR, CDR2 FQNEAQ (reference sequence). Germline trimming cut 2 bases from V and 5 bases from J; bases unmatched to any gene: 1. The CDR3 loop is CASSLLAGGNEQYF. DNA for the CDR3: TGTGCCAGCAGCTTACTAGCGGGAGGGAACGAGCAGTACTTC.

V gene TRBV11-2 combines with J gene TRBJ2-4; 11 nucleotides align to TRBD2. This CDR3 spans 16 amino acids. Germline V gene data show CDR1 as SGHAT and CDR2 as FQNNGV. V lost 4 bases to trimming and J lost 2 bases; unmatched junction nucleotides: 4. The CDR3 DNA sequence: TGTGCCAGCAGCTCCACTAGCGGGAGTACCAAAAACATTCAGTACTTC. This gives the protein CASSSTSGSTKNIQYF. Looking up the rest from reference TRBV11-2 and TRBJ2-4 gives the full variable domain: EAGVAQSPRYKIIEKRQSVAFWCNPISGHATLYWYQQILGQGPKLLIQFQNNGVVDDSQLPKDRFSAERLKGVDSTLKIQPAKLEDSAVYLCASSSTSGSTKNIQYFGAGTRLSVL.

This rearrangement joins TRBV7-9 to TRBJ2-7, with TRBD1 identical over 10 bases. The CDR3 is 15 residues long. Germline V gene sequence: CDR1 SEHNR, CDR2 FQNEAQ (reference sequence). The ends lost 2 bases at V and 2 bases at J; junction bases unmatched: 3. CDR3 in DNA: TGTGCCAGCAGCTTATGGGACAGGGGAACCTACGAGCAGTACTTC. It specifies CASSLWDRGTYEQYF.

The CDR3 here is CASRLGAGNTIYF. The CDR3 nucleotides are TGTGCCAGCCGGCTTGGGGCAGGAAACACCATATATTTT. The chain combines TRBV28 with TRBJ1-3; a possible D gene is TRBD1 (5 bases). The CDR3 has 13 amino acids. V was clipped by 8 bases and J by 4 bases, with 12 bases between them. Germline V gene data show CDR1 as MDHEN and CDR2 as SYDVKM.

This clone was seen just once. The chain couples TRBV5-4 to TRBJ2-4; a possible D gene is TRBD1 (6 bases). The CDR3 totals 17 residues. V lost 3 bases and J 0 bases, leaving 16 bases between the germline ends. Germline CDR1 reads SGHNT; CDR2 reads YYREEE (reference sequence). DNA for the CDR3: TGTGCCAGCAGCTCTTGGGGGACATTCATAGCCAAAAACATTCAGTACTTC. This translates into CASSSWGTFIAKNIQYF.

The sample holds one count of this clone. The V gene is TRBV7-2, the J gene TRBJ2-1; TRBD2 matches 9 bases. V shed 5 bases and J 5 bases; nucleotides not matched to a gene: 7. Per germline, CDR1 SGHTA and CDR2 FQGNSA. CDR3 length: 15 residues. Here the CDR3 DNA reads TGTGCCAGCAGCCTTGGGTTAGCGGGAGACAATGAGCAGTTCTTC. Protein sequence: CASSLGLAGDNEQFF. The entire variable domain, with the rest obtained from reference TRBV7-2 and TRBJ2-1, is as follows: GAGVSQSPSNKVTEKGKDVELRCDPISGHTALYWYRQSLGQGLEFLIYFQGNSAPDKSGLPSDRFSAERTGGSVSTLTIQRTQQEDSAVYLCASSLGLAGDNEQFFGPGTRLTVL.

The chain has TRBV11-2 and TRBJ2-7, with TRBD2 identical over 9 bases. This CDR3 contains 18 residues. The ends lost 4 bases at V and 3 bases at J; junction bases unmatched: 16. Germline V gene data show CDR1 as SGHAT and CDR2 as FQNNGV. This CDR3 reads CASSSTQGPLAGIYEQYF. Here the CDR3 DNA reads TGTGCCAGCAGCTCGACCCAAGGGCCGCTAGCGGGAATCTACGAGCAGTACTTC.

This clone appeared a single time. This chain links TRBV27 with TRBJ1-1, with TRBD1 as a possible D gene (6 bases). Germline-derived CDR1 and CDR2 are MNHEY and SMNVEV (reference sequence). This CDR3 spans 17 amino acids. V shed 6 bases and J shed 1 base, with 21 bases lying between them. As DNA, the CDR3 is TGTGCCAGCAGGTTTACGAACTCGGGGGGCAGGAACACTGAAGCTTTCTTT. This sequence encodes CASRFTNSGGRNTEAFF.

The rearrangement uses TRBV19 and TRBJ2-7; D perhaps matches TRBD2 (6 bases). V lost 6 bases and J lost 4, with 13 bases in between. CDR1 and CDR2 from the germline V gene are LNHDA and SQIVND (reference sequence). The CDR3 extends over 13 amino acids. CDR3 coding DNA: TGTGCCAGTAGCGCCGGGACTCCATACGAGCAGTACTTC. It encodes CASSAGTPYEQYF. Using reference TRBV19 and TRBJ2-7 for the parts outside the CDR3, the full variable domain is DGGITQSPKYLFRKEGQNVTLSCEQNLNHDAMYWYRQDPGQGLRLIYYSQIVNDFQKGDIAEGYSVSREKKESFPLTVTSAQKNPTAFYLCASSAGTPYEQYFGPGTRLTVT.

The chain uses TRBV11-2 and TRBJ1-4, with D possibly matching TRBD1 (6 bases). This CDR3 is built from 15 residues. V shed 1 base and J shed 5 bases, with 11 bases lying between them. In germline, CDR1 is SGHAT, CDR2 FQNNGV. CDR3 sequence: CASSLAGAENEKLFF. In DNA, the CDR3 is TGTGCCAGCAGCTTAGCGGGGGCAGAGAATGAAAAACTGTTTTTT.

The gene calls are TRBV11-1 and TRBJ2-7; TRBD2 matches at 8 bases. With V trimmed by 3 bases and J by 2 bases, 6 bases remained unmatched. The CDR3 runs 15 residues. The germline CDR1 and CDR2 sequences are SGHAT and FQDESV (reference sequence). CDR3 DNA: TGTGCCAGCAGCTTGGGACTAGTTAATACCTACGAGCAGTACTTC. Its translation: CASSLGLVNTYEQYF. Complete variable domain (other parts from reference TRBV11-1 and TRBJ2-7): EAEVAQSPRYKITEKSQAVAFWCDPISGHATLYWYRQILGQGPELLVQFQDESVVDDSQLPKDRFSAERLKGVDSTLKIQPAELGDSAMYLCASSLGLVNTYEQYFGPGTRLTVT.

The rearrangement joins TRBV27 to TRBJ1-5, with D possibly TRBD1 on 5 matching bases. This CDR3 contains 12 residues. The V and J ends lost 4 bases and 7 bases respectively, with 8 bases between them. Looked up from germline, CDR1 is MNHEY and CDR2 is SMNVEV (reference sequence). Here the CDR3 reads CASSSGGQPQHF. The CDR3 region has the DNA TGTGCCAGCAGTTCGGGGGGGCAGCCCCAGCATTTT.

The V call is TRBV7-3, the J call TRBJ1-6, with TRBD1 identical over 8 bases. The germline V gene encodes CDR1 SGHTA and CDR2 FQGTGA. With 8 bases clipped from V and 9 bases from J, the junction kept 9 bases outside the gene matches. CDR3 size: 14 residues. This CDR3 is CASSRGQGASPLHF. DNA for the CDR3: TGTGCCAGCTCTCGTGGGCAGGGGGCTTCACCCCTCCACTTT.

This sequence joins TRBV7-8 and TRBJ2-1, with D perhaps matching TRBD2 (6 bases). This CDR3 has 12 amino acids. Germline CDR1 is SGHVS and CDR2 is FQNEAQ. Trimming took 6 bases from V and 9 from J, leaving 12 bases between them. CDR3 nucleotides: TGTGCCAGCAGTCCCGTGGGAGGTGAGCAGTTCTTC. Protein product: CASSPVGGEQFF.

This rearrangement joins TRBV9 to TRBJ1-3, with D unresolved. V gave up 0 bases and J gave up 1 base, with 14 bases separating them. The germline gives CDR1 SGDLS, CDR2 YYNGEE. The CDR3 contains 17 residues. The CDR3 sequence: CASSVAGTPRSGNTIYF. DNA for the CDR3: TGTGCCAGCAGCGTAGCAGGCACACCCAGGTCTGGAAACACCATATATTTT. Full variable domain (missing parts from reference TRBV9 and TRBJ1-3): DSGVTQTPKHLITATGQRVTLRCSPRSGDLSVYWYQQSLDQGLQFLIQYYNGEERAKGNILERFSAQQFPDLHSELNLSSLELGDSALYFCASSVAGTPRSGNTIYFGEGSWLTVV.

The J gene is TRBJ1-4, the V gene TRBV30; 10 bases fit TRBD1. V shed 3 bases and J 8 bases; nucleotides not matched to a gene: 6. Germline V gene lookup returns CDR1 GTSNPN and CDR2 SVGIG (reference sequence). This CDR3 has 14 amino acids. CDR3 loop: CAWRPGTGEEKLFF. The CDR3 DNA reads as TGTGCCTGGAGGCCCGGGACAGGGGAGGAAAAACTGTTTTTT.

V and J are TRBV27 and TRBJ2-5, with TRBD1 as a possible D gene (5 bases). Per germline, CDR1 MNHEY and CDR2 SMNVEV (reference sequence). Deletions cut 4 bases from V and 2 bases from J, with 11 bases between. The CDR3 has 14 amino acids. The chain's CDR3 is CASSSVDSQETQYF. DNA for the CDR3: TGTGCCAGCAGTTCCGTCGACAGTCAAGAGACCCAGTACTTC.

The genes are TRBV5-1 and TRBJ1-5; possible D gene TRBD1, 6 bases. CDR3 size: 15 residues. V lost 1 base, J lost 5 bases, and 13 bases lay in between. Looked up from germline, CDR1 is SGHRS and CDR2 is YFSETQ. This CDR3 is CASSLFGGRDQPQHF. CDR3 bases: TGCGCCAGCAGCTTGTTCGGGGGCCGAGATCAGCCCCAGCATTTT.

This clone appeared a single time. The CDR3 nucleotides read TGCGCCAGCAGTGCCGGGACAGGGGCCTACAATGAGCAGTTCTTC. This encodes CASSAGTGAYNEQFF. This chain uses TRBV5-1 with TRBJ2-1; 10 bases agree with TRBD1. The CDR3 covers 15 residues. CDR1 is SGHRS and CDR2 is YFSETQ in the germline V gene. Unmatched junction bases numbered 4, after V lost 5 bases and J lost 2 bases.

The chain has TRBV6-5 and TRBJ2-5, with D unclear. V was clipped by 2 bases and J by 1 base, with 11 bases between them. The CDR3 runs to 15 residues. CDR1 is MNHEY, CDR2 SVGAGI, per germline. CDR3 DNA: TGTGCCAGCAGTTACACCCTGGAGCCCCAAGAGACCCAGTACTTC. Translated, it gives CASSYTLEPQETQYF.

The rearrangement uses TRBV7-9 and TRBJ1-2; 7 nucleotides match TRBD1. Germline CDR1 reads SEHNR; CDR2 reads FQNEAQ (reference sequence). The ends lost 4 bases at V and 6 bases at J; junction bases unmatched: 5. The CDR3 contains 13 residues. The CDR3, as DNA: TGTGCCAGCAGCTCAACAGGGGAGGATGGCTACACCTTC. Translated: CASSSTGEDGYTF.

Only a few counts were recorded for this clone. As DNA, the CDR3 is TGTGCCAGTAGTCCGAGGGGGCGCAACGATGGCTACACCTTC. Translation: CASSPRGRNDGYTF. The chain couples TRBV19 to TRBJ1-2; 7 nucleotides align to TRBD1. Germline V gene sequence: CDR1 LNHDA, CDR2 SQIVND (reference sequence). CDR3 size: 14 residues. The junction had 9 bases not matched to a gene; V was cut back by 5 bases and J by 6 bases.

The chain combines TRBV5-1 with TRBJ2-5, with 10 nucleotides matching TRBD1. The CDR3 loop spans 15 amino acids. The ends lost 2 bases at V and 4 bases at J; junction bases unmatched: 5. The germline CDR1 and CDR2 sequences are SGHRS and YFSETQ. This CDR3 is CASSFGTGEAETQYF. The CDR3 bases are TGCGCCAGCAGCTTCGGGACAGGGGAGGCAGAGACCCAGTACTTC.